The 22 T cell receptor beta chains below were found in one sample sequenced in a study of CD8 T cells in Susac syndrome. With random hexamers, reverse transcription was performed on about 0.5 to 1 ug of RNA. Via MiXCR, TCRdb re-called the immunoSEQ multiplex PCR reads, giving one row per CDR3 protein. The sample carries fewer than 200,000 distinct CDR3 sequences, 91% recorded once. The source material was CD4+ T cells from PBMCs. These receptors were obtained from a human donor with Susac syndrome.

The gene calls are TRBV20-1 and TRBJ2-3; 10 bases are shared with TRBD2. J lost 9 bases, V lost 6 bases, and 12 bases had no gene match. The CDR3 is made up of 14 amino acids. Germline V gene data show CDR1 as DFQATT and CDR2 as SNEGSKA (reference sequence). The CDR3, as DNA: TGCAGTGCCGCATCTAGCGGGAGTGTGAAGACGCAGTATTTT. Its translation: CSAASSGSVKTQYF.

The J gene is TRBJ2-2, the V gene TRBV7-8, with a possible D match to TRBD1 (7 bases). CDR3 size: 16 residues. Germline V CDR1 and CDR2: SGHVS, FQNEAQ. V was trimmed by 8 bases and J by 3 bases, leaving 19 bases between them. The CDR3 DNA is TGTGCCAGCGAGGACGGGGGCCAGGGGGACACCGGGGAGCTGTTTTTT. The encoded protein is CASEDGGQGDTGELFF.

The genes are TRBV28 and TRBJ2-3, with 8 bases fitting TRBD1. This CDR3 has 19 amino acids. Per germline, CDR1 MDHEN and CDR2 SYDVKM. The V gene end was trimmed by 4 bases and the J gene end by 2 bases; junction bases not matched to a gene: 17. The DNA for the CDR3 is TGTGCCAGCAGTTCCGTTAGGACAGGGATTAATACTCTCACAGATACGCAGTATTTT. Encoded protein: CASSSVRTGINTLTDTQYF.

This chain uses TRBV20-1 with TRBJ1-3; a weak D match, TRBD1 (6 bases). Trimming removed 1 base from V and 7 bases from J, with 14 bases in between. The CDR3 sequence is 14 residues long. Germline-derived CDR1 and CDR2 are DFQATT and SNEGSKA (reference sequence). DNA for the CDR3: TGCAGTGCTAGAGTCGCGGCAGGGGTGAACACCATATATTTT. Encoded protein: CSARVAAGVNTIYF.

The chain carries TRBV7-2 and TRBJ2-7; D is ambiguous. The V end lost 1 base, the J end lost 0 bases, and 4 bases lay between the germline ends. Germline CDR1 and CDR2: SGHTA and FQGNSA. This CDR3 is 13 amino acids long. The CDR3 DNA reads TGTGCCAGCAGCTTAGGGTACTCCTACGAGCAGTACTTC. Encoded protein: CASSLGYSYEQYF. Complete variable domain (other parts from reference TRBV7-2 and TRBJ2-7): GAGVSQSPSNKVTEKGKDVELRCDPISGHTALYWYRQSLGQGLEFLIYFQGNSAPDKSGLPSDRFSAERTGGSVSTLTIQRTQQEDSAVYLCASSLGYSYEQYFGPGTRLTVT.

This clonotype was observed a few times. This rearrangement joins TRBV3-1 to TRBJ2-7; D gene uncertain. The CDR3 has 12 amino acids. Trimming shortened V by 2 bases and J by 4 bases, and 6 bases separated the two germline ends. Germline V gene sequence: CDR1 LGHDT, CDR2 YNNKEL (reference sequence). CDR3 sequence reads: CASSQYGYEQYF. The DNA of the CDR3 is TGTGCCAGCAGCCAATATGGGTACGAGCAGTACTTC.

This rearrangement joins TRBV24-1 to TRBJ2-1; D possibly corresponds to TRBD2 (6 bases). The CDR3 length is 16 residues. Trimming stripped 4 bases from V and 2 bases from J, with 14 bases between. Per the germline V gene, CDR1 is KGHDR and CDR2 is SFDVKD. Written as DNA, the CDR3 is TGTGCCACCAGTGACTCTGTCGGCGGGGCCTACAATGAGCAGTTCTTC. As protein: CATSDSVGGAYNEQFF.

In this sample, this clonotype turned up once. The CDR3 nucleotides are TGTGCCAGCAGCGCCGGTGGAAAACTGTTTTTT. Translation: CASSAGGKLFF. The V and J genes are TRBV9 and TRBJ1-4; the D is unclear. V gave up 3 bases and J gave up 10 bases, with 7 bases separating them. CDR1 is SGDLS, CDR2 YYNGEE, per germline. The CDR3 runs 11 residues.

V and J are TRBV28 and TRBJ2-5; 9 bases agree with TRBD2. The CDR3 loop spans 16 amino acids. The germline V gene encodes CDR1 MDHEN and CDR2 SYDVKM. The ends lost 8 bases at V and 6 bases at J; junction bases unmatched: 16. The CDR3 loop is CASSPILAGVEKTQYF. CDR3 in DNA: TGTGCCAGCTCTCCCATTTTAGCGGGAGTCGAAAAGACCCAGTACTTC. The whole variable domain, remainder taken from reference TRBV28 and TRBJ2-5, is DVKVTQSSRYLVKRTGEKVFLECVQDMDHENMFWYRQDPGLGLRLIYFSYDVKMKEKGDIPEGYSVSREKKERFSLILESASTNQTSMYLCASSPILAGVEKTQYFGPGTRLLVL.

The V and J genes are TRBV7-8 and TRBJ2-7; 10 nucleotides align to TRBD2. The V gene end was trimmed by 1 base and the J gene end by 3 bases; junction bases not matched to a gene: 3. The CDR3 has 15 amino acids. Looked up from germline, CDR1 is SGHVS and CDR2 is FQNEAQ. This CDR3 is CASSLEWTSGYEQYF. CDR3 sequence (DNA): TGTGCCAGCAGCTTAGAGTGGACTAGCGGCTACGAGCAGTACTTC. Full variable domain (remainder filled in from reference TRBV7-8 and TRBJ2-7): GAGVSQSPRYKVAKRGQDVALRCDPISGHVSLFWYQQALGQGPEFLTYFQNEAQLDKSGLPSDRFFAERPEGSVSTLKIQRTQQEDSAVYLCASSLEWTSGYEQYFGPGTRLTVT.

The chain employs TRBV12-3 or TRBV12-4 and TRBJ2-7; the D gene could be TRBD1 or TRBD2 (5 bases each). The CDR3 is 13 residues long. V gave up 6 bases and J gave up 6 bases, with 15 bases separating them. The CDR3 nucleotides are TGTGCCAGCAGCCCGGGACCAACTCTCGAGCAGTACTTC. Its translation: CASSPGPTLEQYF.

The V call is TRBV29-1, the J call TRBJ1-2; D is undetermined. This CDR3 comprises 15 residues. Germline CDR1 SQVTM, CDR2 ANQGSEA. With 4 bases removed from V and 0 bases from J, the gap between germline ends came to 15 bases. CDR3 sequence reads: CSVGLRAPTNYGYTF. The CDR3 bases are TGCAGCGTTGGACTCCGCGCACCCACTAACTATGGCTACACCTTC.

The rearrangement joins TRBV6-1 to TRBJ1-1; D unresolved. This CDR3 has 12 residues. V dropped 2 bases and J dropped 11 bases, with 12 bases sitting between them. Germline V gene lookup returns CDR1 MNHNS and CDR2 SASEGT. CDR3 DNA sequence: TGTGCCAGCAGTGAACGGGCGGGCAGGGCTTTCTTT. Amino acid sequence: CASSERAGRAFF.

The V gene is TRBV9, the J gene TRBJ2-5; 11 nucleotides line up with TRBD2. Germline lookup yields CDR1 SGDLS and CDR2 YYNGEE. V was clipped by 4 bases and J by 4 bases; unmatched bases: 6. The length of the CDR3 is 15 residues. The CDR3 DNA is TGTGCCAGCAGCCTCGGGACTAGCGGATTAGAGACCCAGTACTTC. Amino acids: CASSLGTSGLETQYF.

This clonotype was counted a single time. The rearrangement uses TRBV9 and TRBJ2-5, with 8 bases lining up with TRBD2. The length of the CDR3 is 12 residues. The V gene end was trimmed by 8 bases and the J gene end by 3 bases; junction bases not matched to a gene: 3. The germline V gene encodes CDR1 SGDLS and CDR2 YYNGEE. CDR3 region: CASRGGEETQYF. The CDR3 bases are TGTGCCAGTCGGGGGGGAGAAGAGACCCAGTACTTC.

This chain links TRBV6-1 with TRBJ2-7, with 7 bases that match TRBD1. The V gene's germline CDR1 is MNHNS and CDR2 SASEGT. The J segment lost 0 bases and the V segment lost 5 bases, leaving 4 bases of the junction unmatched. This CDR3 has 14 residues. The CDR3 here is CASSRTGDSYEQYF. The DNA for the CDR3 is TGTGCCAGCAGTAGAACAGGGGACTCCTACGAGCAGTACTTC.

This rearrangement joins TRBV2 to TRBJ2-5, with TRBD2 matching 13 bases. Germline lookup yields CDR1 SNHLY and CDR2 FYNNEI. The CDR3 is 13 amino acids. V was pared by 6 bases and J by 14 bases, with 9 bases of the junction left unmatched. The CDR3 here is CASRAGLAGVGYF. The CDR3 DNA is TGTGCCAGCAGGGCCGGACTAGCGGGGGTCGGTTACTTC.

The gene calls are TRBV10-2 and TRBJ2-3, with no clear D. The CDR3 runs 15 residues. CDR1 and CDR2 (germline): WSHSY, SAAADI. The ends were cut back, 7 bases at V and 0 bases at J, with 14 bases in the middle. The DNA for the CDR3 is TGCGCCAGCAAAAGCATTTTAAACAGCACAGATACGCAGTATTTT. Its protein product is CASKSILNSTDTQYF.

For this clonotype: At one of its ends the junction is not consistent with the germline gene, which may arise from a read error. V gene TRBV6-5 combines with J gene TRBJ1-5; 7 bases agree with TRBD1. The CDR3 is made up of 16 amino acids. In germline, CDR1 is MNHEY, CDR2 SVGAGI. DNA of the CDR3: TGTGCCAGCAGTGACTCTAGACAGGGTTTAGATCAGCCCCAGCATTTT. This codes for CASSDSRQGLDQPQHF.

The chain employs TRBV3-1 and TRBJ2-5; possible D gene TRBD2, 6 bases. Germline V CDR1 and CDR2: LGHDT, YNNKEL (reference sequence). The length of the CDR3 is 15 residues. V lost 1 base and J 3 bases, leaving 12 bases between the germline ends. Here the CDR3 reads CASSQVLGGKETQYF. Here the CDR3 DNA reads TGTGCCAGCAGCCAAGTGCTGGGCGGGAAAGAGACCCAGTACTTC.

In DNA, the CDR3 is TGCAGCGTCGCAAAGGGGGGAAGTTCCCCCACAGATACGCAGTATTTT. Protein sequence: CSVAKGGSSPTDTQYF. J is TRBJ2-3 and V is TRBV29-1, with D perhaps matching TRBD1 or TRBD2 (6 bases each). The CDR3 runs to 16 residues. CDR1 is SQVTM, CDR2 ANQGSEA, per germline. Trimming shortened V by 6 bases and J by 2 bases, and 21 bases separated the two germline ends.

A few counts support this clonotype. The rearrangement joins TRBV12-3 or TRBV12-4 to TRBJ2-7; no firm D call. Trimming took off 7 bases at V and 8 bases at J, with 18 bases between the two ends. This CDR3 is built from 13 residues. CDR3 sequence reads: CASTGRRIRQQYF. CDR3 sequence (DNA): TGTGCCAGCACCGGACGGAGAATACGACAGCAGTACTTC.